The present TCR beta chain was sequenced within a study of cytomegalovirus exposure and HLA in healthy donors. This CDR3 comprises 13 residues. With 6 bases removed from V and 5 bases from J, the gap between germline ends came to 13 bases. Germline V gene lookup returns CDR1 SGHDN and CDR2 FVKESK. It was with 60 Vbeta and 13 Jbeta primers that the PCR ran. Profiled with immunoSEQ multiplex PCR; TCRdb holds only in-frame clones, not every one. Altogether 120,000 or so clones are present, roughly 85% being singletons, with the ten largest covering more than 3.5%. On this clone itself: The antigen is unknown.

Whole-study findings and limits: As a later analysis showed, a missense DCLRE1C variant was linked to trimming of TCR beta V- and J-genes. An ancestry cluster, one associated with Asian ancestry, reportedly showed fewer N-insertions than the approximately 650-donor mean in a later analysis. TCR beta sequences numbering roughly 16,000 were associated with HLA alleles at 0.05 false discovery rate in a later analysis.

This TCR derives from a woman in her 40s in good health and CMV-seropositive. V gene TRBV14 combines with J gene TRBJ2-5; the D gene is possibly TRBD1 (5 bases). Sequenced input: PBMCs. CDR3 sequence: CASRRGDVETQYF. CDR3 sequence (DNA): TGTGCCAGCAGAAGGGGCGACGTGGAGACCCAGTACTTC.